This is a list of T cell receptor beta chains from one sample in a study of cytomegalovirus exposure and HLA in healthy donors. Profiling relied on immunoSEQ multiplex PCR, and the TCRdb table lists in-frame clones only, not all of them. The sample lists about 200,000 clones; around 78% were seen once. The sequenced material came from PBMCs. All receptors derive from a man between 25 and 39 years old in good health and CMV-seronegative. Both conserved end residues are part of each CDR3. D genes are given only for firm matches. Size is omitted from some rows. Given values are once, few, many or a class for expanded clones.

J	V	size	D	CDR3	DNA
TRBJ1-2	TRBV27	few	-	CASSLRGGNGGYTF	TGTGCCAGCAGTTTGAGGGGAGGGAACGGAGGCTACACCTTC
TRBJ1-1	TRBV7-2	-	-	CASSQYRVAEAFF	TGTGCCAGCAGCCAATACCGAGTAGCTGAAGCTTTCTTT
TRBJ1-5	TRBV28	-	-	CASSLKVGRNQPQHF	TGTGCCAGCAGTTTAAAGGTCGGCAGGAATCAGCCCCAGCATTTT
TRBJ2-5	TRBV4-1	few	TRBD2	CASSQERPSGGIGTQYF	TGCGCCAGCAGCCAAGAACGGCCTAGCGGGGGGATCGGGACCCAGTACTTC
TRBJ1-6	TRBV15	-	-	CATSGARSSSYNSPLHF	TGTGCCACCAGCGGGGCGAGATCTAGCTCCTATAATTCACCCCTCCACTTT
TRBJ1-5	TRBV5-1	few	TRBD1	CASSLDRGHQPQHF	TGCGCCAGCAGCTTGGACAGGGGGCATCAGCCCCAGCATTTT
TRBJ2-7	TRBV29-1	-	TRBD2	CSVEGTSGGTYEQYF	TGCAGCGTTGAAGGGACTAGCGGAGGGACCTACGAGCAGTACTTC
TRBJ2-3	TRBV4-2	-	TRBD2	CARPREGLENTQYF	TGTGCCCGCCCGCGGGAGGGCCTGGAGAATACGCAGTATTTT
TRBJ1-1	TRBV27	-	TRBD1	CASSWSGGYNTEAFF	TGTGCCAGCAGTTGGTCAGGGGGCTATAACACTGAAGCTTTCTTT
TRBJ1-5	TRBV29-1	-	-	CSVDTGNSNQPQHF	TGCAGCGTGGACACAGGAAATAGCAATCAGCCCCAGCATTTT
TRBJ1-3	TRBV4-1	-	-	CASSQDGQTGNTIYF	TGCGCCAGCAGCCAAGATGGGCAGACGGGAAACACCATATATTTT
TRBJ1-2	TRBV28	-	-	CASSRANYGYTF	TGTGCCAGCAGTCGGGCTAACTATGGCTACACCTTC
TRBJ2-5	TRBV10-3	-	TRBD2	CAISESSGSWVETQYF	TGTGCCATCAGTGAGTCTAGCGGGAGTTGGGTTGAGACCCAGTACTTC
TRBJ2-7	TRBV4-1	-	-	CASSQDPGILYEQYF	TGCGCCAGCAGCCAAGACCCGGGAATACTCTACGAGCAGTACTTC
TRBJ1-1	TRBV4-1	-	-	CASSQERVGGTEAFF	TGCGCCAGCAGCCAAGAGAGGGTGGGGGGCACTGAAGCTTTCTTT
TRBJ2-7	TRBV6-5	-	TRBD1	CASSRGRWGTYEQYF	TGTGCCAGCAGTAGGGGGCGGTGGGGCACCTACGAGCAGTACTTC
TRBJ2-7	TRBV28	few	-	CASSLWEGSYEQYF	TGTGCCAGCAGTTTATGGGAGGGATCCTACGAGCAGTACTTC
TRBJ2-7	TRBV5-4	few	TRBD2	CASSAPSGGTYEQYF	TGTGCCAGCAGCGCTCCCAGCGGGGGAACCTACGAGCAGTACTTC
TRBJ1-4	TRBV4-2	-	TRBD1	CASSTARDRKNEKLFF	TGTGCCAGCAGCACGGCCCGGGACAGGAAGAATGAAAAACTGTTTTTT
TRBJ2-7	TRBV5-1	-	TRBD2	CASSLAPAGDNEQYF	TGCGCCAGCAGCTTGGCCCCAGCGGGAGACAACGAGCAGTACTTC
TRBJ2-7	TRBV27	-	TRBD2	CASSYREGYEQYF	TGTGCCAGCAGTTACCGGGAGGGCTACGAGCAGTACTTC
TRBJ2-7	TRBV7-9	-	-	CASSLGQPLYEQYF	TGTGCCAGCAGCCTAGGACAGCCACTCTACGAGCAGTACTTC
TRBJ2-7	TRBV20-1	-	-	CSALRDEQYF	TGCAGTGCTCTCAGGGACGAGCAGTACTTC
TRBJ2-1	TRBV9	-	TRBD2	CASSSLGLAGSPHNEQFF	TGTGCCAGCAGCTCCTTAGGACTAGCGGGGAGTCCCCACAATGAGCAGTTCTTC
TRBJ2-7	TRBV13	-	TRBD2	CASSLGGRGEQYF	TGTGCCAGCAGCTTAGGCGGGAGGGGCGAGCAGTACTTC
TRBJ1-1	TRBV14	-	-	CASSQSGELAFF	TGTGCCAGCAGCCAGTCAGGGGAGCTGGCTTTCTTT
TRBJ2-7	TRBV7-2	-	-	CASSLGVGRARHEQYF	TGTGCCAGCAGCTTAGGAGTAGGCAGGGCGCGTCACGAGCAGTACTTC
TRBJ2-1	TRBV10-1	few	TRBD2	CASSESRGLEYNEQFF	TGCGCCAGCAGTGAGTCGAGGGGACTAGAGTACAATGAGCAGTTCTTC
TRBJ2-7	TRBV27	once	-	CASSPKSQGYEQYF	TGTGCCAGCAGTCCAAAATCACAGGGATACGAGCAGTACTTC
TRBJ1-5	TRBV12-2	-	-	CASPLPRYNQPQHF	TGTGCAAGTCCCCTCCCCAGGTACAATCAGCCCCAGCATTTT
TRBJ2-7	TRBV5-1	-	TRBD2	CASSLPQRGLSYEQYF	TGCGCCAGCAGCTTACCCCAGCGGGGGCTCTCCTACGAGCAGTACTTC
TRBJ1-5	TRBV28	-	-	CASSRSRGGNQPQHF	TGTGCCAGCAGTAGGTCACGGGGGGGCAATCAGCCCCAGCATTTT